These 27 T cell receptor beta chains came from one sample sequenced in a study of Graves' ophthalmopathy and Graves' hyperthyroidism. Beta-chain TCR CDR3 regions were amplified from RNA transcripts. First-round RT-PCR with HTBI primers preceded a second-round multiplex PCR. TCRdb ran MiXCR on the multiplex PCR reads and lists one entry per CDR3 protein. Of 650,000 to 800,000 distinct CDR3 sequences in the sample, about two fifths are singletons; the top ten hold over 2.5%. What was sequenced was peripheral blood. The receptors derive from an adult man with Graves' ophthalmopathy.

This clonotype was seen at least ten times. The chain couples TRBV27 to TRBJ2-7; D may correspond to TRBD1 or TRBD2 (7 bases each). Between the trimmed V and J ends, which lost 6 bases and 6 bases, there was a span of 21 bases. Germline CDR1 is MNHEY and CDR2 is SMNVEV (reference sequence). This CDR3 is 15 amino acids long. CDR3 in DNA: TGTGCCAGCAGGGGAGGGGGCGATCCCAGAGGCGAGCAGTACTTC. Amino acids: CASRGGGDPRGEQYF.

This clonotype was found a few times. The genes are TRBV5-1 and TRBJ2-2; 7 bases agree with TRBD1. This CDR3 is 15 amino acids long. Trimming cost V 4 bases and J 1 base; bases outside gene matches: 4. Germline loops: CDR1 SGHRS, CDR2 YFSETQ. Here the CDR3 DNA reads TGCGCCAGCAGCGCCTACAGGGGGAACACCGGGGAGCTGTTTTTT. Translated, it gives CASSAYRGNTGELFF.

The chain couples TRBV10-3 to TRBJ1-1; weak D call: TRBD1 (6 bases). This CDR3 is 15 amino acids long. The V end was cut by 10 bases, the J end by 5 bases, with 23 bases between. From germline, CDR1 is ENHRY and CDR2 SYGVKD. The CDR3 DNA follows: TGTGCCAGCGCCGCCCAACAGGGCAGGACGACTGAAGCTTTCTTT. As protein: CASAAQQGRTTEAFF.

This chain connects TRBV5-6 to TRBJ1-3; D unresolved. V was pared by 0 bases and J by 2 bases, with 12 bases between. This CDR3 comprises 16 residues. Germline V gene lookup returns CDR1 SGHDT and CDR2 YYEEEE. The CDR3 here is CASSLGLDPAGNTIYF. The CDR3 region has the DNA TGTGCCAGCAGCTTGGGACTGGATCCCGCTGGAAACACCATATATTTT.

This clonotype was recorded many times. The chain is built from TRBV10-3 and TRBJ1-1; D ambiguous. This CDR3 contains 13 residues. V lost 2 bases and J lost 8, with 12 bases in between. The germline gives CDR1 ENHRY, CDR2 SYGVKD. CDR3 sequence reads: CAISELRTLEAFF. The CDR3 DNA sequence: TGTGCCATCAGTGAGCTTAGGACGTTGGAAGCTTTCTTT.

The table lists this clonotype with a few counts. V gene TRBV5-6 combines with J gene TRBJ1-2; D might be TRBD1 (6 bases). The CDR3 is 16 residues long. Germline values: CDR1 SGHDT, CDR2 YYEEEE. The V end lost 0 bases, the J end lost 2 bases, and 14 bases lay between the germline ends. CDR3 protein: CASSLGSGAINYGYTF. The CDR3 DNA reads TGTGCCAGCAGCTTGGGGTCAGGGGCTATAAACTATGGCTACACCTTC.

This clonotype was counted a few times. A read error may account for a junction end that differs from germline. The chain is built from TRBV7-2 and TRBJ2-3; D is perhaps TRBD2 (6 bases). Per germline, CDR1 SGHTA and CDR2 FQGNSA. The CDR3 sequence is 12 residues long. The CDR3 is CASSLASDTQYF. The CDR3 DNA reads TGTGCCAGCAGCCTAGCGTCAGATACGCAGTATTTT.

This clonotype was picked up a small number of times. The chain recombines TRBV6-6 with TRBJ1-5; the D is unclear. The V gene's germline CDR1 is MNHNY and CDR2 SVGAGI (reference sequence). Deletions cut 0 bases from V and 5 bases from J, with 8 bases between. The CDR3 contains 14 residues. This chain's CDR3 is CASSYSGWDQPQHF. Written as DNA, the CDR3 is TGTGCCAGCAGTTACTCGGGGTGGGATCAGCCCCAGCATTTT.

Many counts were recorded for this clonotype. The V and J genes are TRBV7-8 and TRBJ2-5, with a possible D match to TRBD2 (6 bases). CDR1 is SGHVS and CDR2 is FQNEAQ in the germline V gene. This CDR3 has 15 residues. The V gene lost 0 bases and the J gene lost 4 bases, with 12 bases spanning the gap. CDR3 bases: TGTGCCAGCAGCTTAGCGTGGCGGGAAGGAGAGACCCAGTACTTC. Translation: CASSLAWREGETQYF.

This clonotype occurred a few times. At one end, the junction sequence differs from germline, possibly due to a read error. The rearrangement links TRBV10-3 to TRBJ1-5; D ambiguous. Germline lookup yields CDR1 ENHRY and CDR2 SYGVKD. CDR3 length equals 14 residues. In DNA form, the CDR3 reads TGTGCCAGCAGTTACTCGTCTTACGGTCAGCCCCAGCATTTT. It translates to CASSYSSYGQPQHF.

This clonotype has a handful of counts. The chain is built from TRBV4-3 and TRBJ1-5; D is possibly TRBD1 (5 bases). Germline values: CDR1 LGHNA, CDR2 YSLEER. The CDR3 spans 16 residues. V was shortened by 0 bases and J by 4 bases, with 13 bases between the two germline ends. Written as DNA, the CDR3 is TGCGCCAGCAGCCAAGAGGGGACCCTGCATAATCAGCCCCAGCATTTT. The encoded protein is CASSQEGTLHNQPQHF.

Only a few counts were recorded for this clonotype. The chain carries TRBV5-8 and TRBJ1-6, with 7 bases identical to TRBD1. J was trimmed by 3 bases and V by 0 bases; bases with no gene match: 6. Germline assignment: CDR1 SGHTS and CDR2 YDEGEE. The CDR3 sequence is 17 residues long. As DNA, the CDR3 is TGTGCCAGCAGCTTGGGACAGGGTCAAGTCTATAATTCACCCCTCCACTTT. It encodes CASSLGQGQVYNSPLHF. The full variable domain, its missing parts supplied by reference TRBV5-8 and TRBJ1-6, is EAGVTQSPTHLIKTRGQQATLRCSPISGHTSVYWYQQALGLGLQFLLWYDEGEERNRGNFPPRFSGRQFPNYSSELNVNALELEDSALYLCASSLGQGQVYNSPLHFGNGTRLTVT.

This clonotype was seen a handful of times. The rearrangement uses TRBV20-1 and TRBJ2-7, with TRBD2 matching 14 bases. The trim removed 3 bases at V and 4 bases at J, leaving 8 bases unmatched. The CDR3 totals 16 residues. Germline V gene lookup returns CDR1 DFQATT and CDR2 SNEGSKA (reference sequence). The chain's CDR3 is CSASGLAGGPIYEQYF. The CDR3 DNA is TGCAGTGCTAGCGGACTAGCGGGGGGTCCGATTTACGAGCAGTACTTC.

This clonotype was recorded at least ten times. The chain carries TRBV2 and TRBJ2-6; 8 bases are shared with TRBD1. The germline V gene encodes CDR1 SNHLY and CDR2 FYNNEI. V lost 6 bases and J lost 2; bases outside the gene matches: 6. The CDR3 is 16 amino acids. CDR3 coding DNA: TGTGCCAGCAGGCAGGGGGCTTTGGCTGGGGCCAACGTCCTGACTTTC. Translating it yields CASRQGALAGANVLTF.

The chain employs TRBV7-8 and TRBJ1-6; possibly TRBD1 for D (5 bases). V lost 5 bases and J 9 bases, leaving 14 bases between the germline ends. Germline CDR1 is SGHVS and CDR2 is FQNEAQ. This CDR3 is 14 amino acids long. DNA for the CDR3: TGTGCCAGCAGCCAAGAGCGGGGCGCTTCACCCCTCCACTTT. As protein: CASSQERGASPLHF.

This clonotype appeared many times. The J gene is TRBJ2-7, the V gene TRBV7-2; D gene ambiguous. V lost 5 bases and J 6 bases, leaving 8 bases between the germline ends. The CDR3 sequence is 11 residues long. Looked up from germline, CDR1 is SGHTA and CDR2 is FQGNSA. The CDR3 here is CASSLSREQYF. The CDR3, as DNA: TGTGCCAGCAGCCTATCTCGCGAGCAGTACTTC.

The rearrangement joins TRBV10-3 to TRBJ2-7, with 7 positions matching TRBD1. This CDR3 contains 14 residues. Trimming cost V 6 bases and J 3 bases; bases outside gene matches: 8. CDR1 ENHRY and CDR2 SYGVKD come from the germline V gene. The CDR3 DNA is TGTGCCATCAGGATAGACAGGGCGTTCTACGAGCAGTACTTC. Translating gives CAIRIDRAFYEQYF.

With regard to this clonotype: The junction shows a germline mismatch at one end, possibly a read error. The V gene is TRBV29-1, the J gene TRBJ2-6; unclear D gene. CDR1 is SQVTM, CDR2 ANQGSEA, per germline. The CDR3 is made up of 13 amino acids. CDR3 bases: TGCAGCGTTGAAGGGACCCTCCCCGGAACTGAAGCTTTC. This sequence encodes CSVEGTLPGTEAF.

This clonotype was observed at least ten times. The chain couples TRBV6-5 to TRBJ1-5, with D perhaps matching TRBD1 (5 bases). The CDR3 loop spans 14 amino acids. Trimming cost V 2 bases and J 6 bases, with 11 bases left between them. CDR1 and CDR2 (germline): MNHEY, SVGAGI. CDR3 nucleotides: TGTGCCAGCAGTTACAGTGGGGCAGGTCAGCCCCAGCATTTT. Its translation is CASSYSGAGQPQHF.

The table lists this clonotype with a few counts. This rearrangement joins TRBV5-1 to TRBJ1-1, with D possibly matching TRBD1 (5 bases). Germline loops: CDR1 SGHRS, CDR2 YFSETQ. CDR3 length: 14 residues. The V gene lost 4 bases and the J gene lost 4 bases, with 14 bases spanning the gap. This CDR3 is CASSPIVGGTEAFF. CDR3 nucleotide sequence: TGCGCCAGCAGCCCGATTGTGGGGGGCACTGAAGCTTTCTTT.

This clonotype was observed a few times. The chain links TRBV6-6 to TRBJ1-1; D may be TRBD1 (6 bases). Germline-derived CDR1 and CDR2 are MNHNY and SVGAGI (reference sequence). The CDR3 is made up of 14 amino acids. V lost 0 bases to trimming and J lost 9 bases, with 14 bases between them. The CDR3 DNA is TGTGCCAGCAGTTACTCGAACACAGGGTTTAAAGCTTTCTTT. It is translated as CASSYSNTGFKAFF.

This clonotype has at least ten counts. J is TRBJ1-1 and V is TRBV15, with D hard to call. V gave up 4 bases and J gave up 0 bases, with 6 bases separating them. The CDR3 extends over 13 amino acids. The germline V gene encodes CDR1 LNHNV and CDR2 YYDKDF (reference sequence). CDR3 bases: TGTGCCACCAGCATTAGGGTGAACACTGAAGCTTTCTTT. Its translation is CATSIRVNTEAFF.

With regard to this clonotype: Here the CDR3 omits its conserved ending phenylalanine or tryptophan, so a read error is the likely source. Because the CDR3's place on the DNA is in doubt, the DNA is left out and the CDR3 is given as listed by TCRdb. This rearrangement joins TRBV6-5 to TRBJ1-6; the table's D call, TRBD1, was not checked against the DNA. The CDR3 is 15 residues long, counting both termini. CDR1 is MNHEY and CDR2 is SVGAGI in the germline V gene. CDR3 sequence: CASSPAGHDNSPLQS.

Comments on this clonotype: This may be a read error, as it is one base from a much larger clone. V gene TRBV2 combines with J gene TRBJ2-7; D not certain. Germline V gene lookup returns CDR1 SNHLY and CDR2 FYNNEI. V was trimmed by 7 bases and J by 2 bases, leaving 6 bases between them. This CDR3 is built from 11 residues. CDR3: CASTQAYEQYF. In DNA form, the CDR3 reads TGTGCCAGCACCCAAGCCTACGAGCAGTACTTC.

The sample holds many counts of this clonotype. For the CDR3, the DNA is TGTGCCAGCAGCCGTACACCCGATAATTCACCCCTCCACTTT. Translating gives CASSRTPDNSPLHF. The chain is built from TRBV12-3 or TRBV12-4 and TRBJ1-6; D unclear. This CDR3 has 14 residues. V lost 6 bases and J lost 5, with 11 bases in between.

This CDR3 reads CASSLPTGQGQLEKLFF. In DNA form, the CDR3 reads TGTGCCAGCAGCTTGCCCACGGGACAGGGACAACTCGAAAAACTGTTTTTT. This chain connects TRBV7-9 to TRBJ1-4; 9 nucleotides align to TRBD1. The CDR3 has 17 residues. Germline trimming cut 3 bases from V and 8 bases from J; bases unmatched to any gene: 13. Germline CDR1 is SEHNR and CDR2 is FQNEAQ (reference sequence).

J is TRBJ1-5 and V is TRBV2; D is ambiguous. This CDR3 is 15 amino acids long. Germline loops: CDR1 SNHLY, CDR2 FYNNEI. V lost 6 bases and J lost 0, with 12 bases in between. This CDR3 is CASSLTYHSNQPQHF. Written as DNA, the CDR3 is TGTGCCAGCAGCCTGACATATCATAGCAATCAGCCCCAGCATTTT. The full variable domain, with the rest looked up from reference TRBV2 and TRBJ1-5, is EPEVTQTPSHQVTQMGQEVILRCVPISNHLYFYWYRQILGQKVEFLVSFYNNEISEKSEIFDDQFSVERPDGSNFTLKIRSTKLEDSAMYFCASSLTYHSNQPQHFGDGTRLSIL.